Listed below are T cell receptor beta chains from one sample, sequenced in a study of blood T cell repertoires in COVID-19. Sequencing used immunoSEQ multiplex PCR; TCRdb keeps in-frame clones, though not all of them. The profile shows some 130,000 clones, approximately 88% of them singletons. Sequenced sample: PBMCs or T cells enriched from blood (not recorded which). The receptors come from a man aged 35-49 years with acute COVID-19. The CDR3 runs from the conserved cysteine through the conserved F or W. D genes are given only for firm matches. For some rows the clone size is stated as once, few or many, or as a class when expanded; others skip it.

>TRBJ2-1|TRBD2|-|TRBV28
TGTGCCAGCAGCCCCCCGGGCGGGAGCTCCTACAATGAGCAGTTCTTC
CASSPPGGSSYNEQFF
>TRBJ2-1|TRBD1|-|TRBV18
TGTGCCAGCTCACCGACAGGGGGCTTGTCCTACAATGAGCAGTTCTTC
CASSPTGGLSYNEQFF
>TRBJ2-3|-|-|TRBV25-1
TGTGCCAGCAGTCCTCGGAGGGGTACAGATACGCAGTATTTT
CASSPRRGTDTQYF
>TRBJ1-4|TRBD1|few|TRBV7-9
TGTGCCAGCAGCCAGGACAGGGGGAGTGAAAAACTGTTTTTT
CASSQDRGSEKLFF
>TRBJ2-7|-|-|TRBV25-1
TGTGCCAGCAATAGGGTCGACAGCGAGCAGTACTTC
CASNRVDSEQYF
>TRBJ1-1|-|-|TRBV5-6
TGTGCCAGCAGCTTGGATCCCAGGGTAAAGAACACTGAAGCTTTCTTT
CASSLDPRVKNTEAFF
>TRBJ2-1|TRBD1|-|TRBV13
TGTGCCAGCAGCTTAGCTGGACAGGGGGCGCGCTCCTACAATGAGCAGTTCTTC
CASSLAGQGARSYNEQFF
>TRBJ1-2|TRBD1|-|TRBV18
TGTGCCAGCTCATTAGGACAGGTTCAACTCTATGGCTACACCTTC
CASSLGQVQLYGYTF
>TRBJ2-2|-|-|TRBV19
TGTGCCAGTACCTGGAGGGCCGGAACCGGGGAGCTGTTTTTT
CASTWRAGTGELFF
>TRBJ1-2|-|-|TRBV4-1
TGCGCCAGCGGCACCACGACAGGAACTAACTATGGCTACACCTTC
CASGTTTGTNYGYTF
>TRBJ1-5|-|-|TRBV4-3
TGCGCCAGCAGCCCCGATCGGGACACCAATCAGCCCCAGCATTTT
CASSPDRDTNQPQHF
>TRBJ2-3|-|-|TRBV7-2
TGTGCCAGCAGCCTAATCACAGATACGCAGTATTTT
CASSLITDTQYF
>TRBJ1-4|TRBD1|many|TRBV5-1
TGCGCCAGCAGCTCGACAGGGTGGGATGAAAAACTGTTTTTT
CASSSTGWDEKLFF
>TRBJ2-3|-|-|TRBV5-4
TGTGCCAGCAGTCTGCCGGGAGTGGGGACAGATACGCAGTATTTT
CASSLPGVGTDTQYF